This TCR beta chain appears in the sequencing data of a study of T cells in Graves' hyperthyroidism and ophthalmopathy. Study-level results: Before onset, by a median of 6.5 months, the model predicted ophthalmopathy.

This clonotype has only a few counts. What it recognizes is unknown. Amplification yielded TCR beta CDR3 regions, with RNA transcripts as the source. Primed by the HTBI set, a first-round RT-PCR was run on the TCR CDR3. In TCRdb, the multiplex PCR reads were re-called with MiXCR into one record per CDR3 protein. The sample yields 750,000 to 950,000 distinct CDR3 sequences, roughly 40% seen once. This receptor was obtained from a man aged 18 to 29 with Graves' hyperthyroidism. The specimen sequenced was blood.

CDR3 residues: CASSAAGTTYEQYF. The CDR3 DNA reads as TGTGCCAGCAGTGCTGCCGGGACGACCTACGAGCAGTACTTC. V gene TRBV5-5 combines with J gene TRBJ2-7; possibly TRBD1 or TRBD2 for D (5 bases each). The CDR3 sequence is 14 residues long. Germline-derived CDR1 and CDR2 are SGHKS and YYEKEE (reference sequence). V lost 5 bases and J lost 2, with 14 bases in between.